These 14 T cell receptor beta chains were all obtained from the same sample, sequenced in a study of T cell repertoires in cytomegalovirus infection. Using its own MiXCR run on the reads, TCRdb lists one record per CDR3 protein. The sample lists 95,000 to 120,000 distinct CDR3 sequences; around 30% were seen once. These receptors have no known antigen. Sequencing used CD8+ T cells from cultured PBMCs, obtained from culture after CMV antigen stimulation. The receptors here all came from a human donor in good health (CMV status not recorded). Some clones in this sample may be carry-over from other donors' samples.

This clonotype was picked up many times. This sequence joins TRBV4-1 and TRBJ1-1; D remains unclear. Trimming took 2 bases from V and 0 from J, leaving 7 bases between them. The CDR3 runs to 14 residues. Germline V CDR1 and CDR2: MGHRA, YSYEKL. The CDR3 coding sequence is TGCGCCAGCAGCCAAACTGTCATGAACACTGAAGCTTTCTTT. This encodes CASSQTVMNTEAFF.

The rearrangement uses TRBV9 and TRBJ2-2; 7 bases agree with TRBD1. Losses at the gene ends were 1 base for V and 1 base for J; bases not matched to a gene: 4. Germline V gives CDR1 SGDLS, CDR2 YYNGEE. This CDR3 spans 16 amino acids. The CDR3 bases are TGTGCCAGCAGCGTATTGACAGGGAAGAACACCGGGGAGCTGTTTTTT. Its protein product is CASSVLTGKNTGELFF.

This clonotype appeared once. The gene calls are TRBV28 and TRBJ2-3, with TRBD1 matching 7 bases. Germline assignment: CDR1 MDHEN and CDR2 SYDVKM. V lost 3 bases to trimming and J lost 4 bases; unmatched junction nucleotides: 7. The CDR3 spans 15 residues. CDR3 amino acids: CASSFDRVLADTQYF. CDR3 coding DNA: TGTGCCAGCAGTTTTGACAGGGTTCTGGCAGATACGCAGTATTTT.

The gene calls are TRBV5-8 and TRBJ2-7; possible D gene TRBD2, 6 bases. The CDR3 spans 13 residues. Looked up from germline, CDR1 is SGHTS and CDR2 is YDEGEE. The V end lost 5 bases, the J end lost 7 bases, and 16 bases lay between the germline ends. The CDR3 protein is CASRNIRDLEQYF. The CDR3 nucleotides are TGTGCCAGCAGGAACATCCGGGACTTGGAGCAGTACTTC.

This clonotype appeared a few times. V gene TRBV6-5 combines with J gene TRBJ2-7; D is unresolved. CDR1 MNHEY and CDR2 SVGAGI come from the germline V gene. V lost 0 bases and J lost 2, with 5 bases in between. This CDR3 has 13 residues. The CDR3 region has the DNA TGTGCCAGCAGTTACTCCAAGGCCTACGAGCAGTACTTC. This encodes CASSYSKAYEQYF.

DNA for the CDR3: TGTGCCAGCAGTCCCCGGACAGGGAAACAGCCCCAGCATTTT. The encoded protein is CASSPRTGKQPQHF. The J gene is TRBJ1-5, the V gene TRBV6-5, with 8 bases fitting TRBD1. Germline assignment: CDR1 MNHEY and CDR2 SVGAGI. V was clipped by 5 bases and J by 7 bases; unmatched bases: 7. The CDR3 has 14 residues.

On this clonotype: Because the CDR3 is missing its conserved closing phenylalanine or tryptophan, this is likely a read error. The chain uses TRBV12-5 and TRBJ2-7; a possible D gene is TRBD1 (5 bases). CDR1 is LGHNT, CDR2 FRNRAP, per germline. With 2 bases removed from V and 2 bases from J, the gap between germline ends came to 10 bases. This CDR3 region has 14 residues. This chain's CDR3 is CASGLRPGPYEQYC. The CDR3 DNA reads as TGTGCTAGTGGTTTGCGCCCAGGGCCCTACGAGCAGTACTGC.

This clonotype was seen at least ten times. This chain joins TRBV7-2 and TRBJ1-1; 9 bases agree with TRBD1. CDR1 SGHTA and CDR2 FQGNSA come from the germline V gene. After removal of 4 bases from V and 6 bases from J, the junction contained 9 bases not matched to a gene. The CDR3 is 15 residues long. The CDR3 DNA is TGTGCCAGCAGCTCCCCGGACAGGGGTTATCCTGAAGCTTTCTTT. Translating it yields CASSSPDRGYPEAFF.

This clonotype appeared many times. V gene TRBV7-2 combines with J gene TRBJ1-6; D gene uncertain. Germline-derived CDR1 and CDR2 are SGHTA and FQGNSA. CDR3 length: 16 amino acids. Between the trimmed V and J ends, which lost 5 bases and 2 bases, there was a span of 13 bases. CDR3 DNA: TGTGCCAGCAGCCCCGCCGCGGCCGCCTATAATTCACCCCTCCACTTT. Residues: CASSPAAAAYNSPLHF.

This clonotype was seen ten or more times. CDR3 nucleotide sequence: TGTGCCAGCAGTCCTGCCAGGGGGCAGAAATTGAACACTGAAGCTTTCTTT. It translates to CASSPARGQKLNTEAFF. This chain joins TRBV12-3 or TRBV12-4 and TRBJ1-1; 8 nucleotides align to TRBD1. V trimming: 5 bases; J trimming: 0 bases; junction bases outside the gene matches: 11. The CDR3 sequence is 17 residues long.

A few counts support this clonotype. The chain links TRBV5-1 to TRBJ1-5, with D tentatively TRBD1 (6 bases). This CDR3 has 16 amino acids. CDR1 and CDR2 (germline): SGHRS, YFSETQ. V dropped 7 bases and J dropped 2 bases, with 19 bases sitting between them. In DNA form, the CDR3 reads TGCGCCAGCCTCCCCCTGTGGGGGCCGCGCAATCAGCCCCAGCATTTT. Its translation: CASLPLWGPRNQPQHF.

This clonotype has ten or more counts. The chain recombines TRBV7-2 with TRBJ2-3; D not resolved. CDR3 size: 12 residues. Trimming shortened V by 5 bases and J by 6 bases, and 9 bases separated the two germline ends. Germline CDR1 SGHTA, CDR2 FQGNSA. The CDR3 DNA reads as TGTGCCAGCAGCCTCCTCGAGGATACGCAGTATTTT. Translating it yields CASSLLEDTQYF.

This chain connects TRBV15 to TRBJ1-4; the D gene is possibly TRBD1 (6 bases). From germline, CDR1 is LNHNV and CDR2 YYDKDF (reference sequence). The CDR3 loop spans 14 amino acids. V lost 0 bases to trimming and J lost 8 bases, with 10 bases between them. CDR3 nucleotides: TGTGCCACCAGCAGAGATCGGGGGCGGGAAAAACTGTTTTTT. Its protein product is CATSRDRGREKLFF. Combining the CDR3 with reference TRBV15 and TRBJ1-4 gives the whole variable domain DAMVIQNPRYQVTQFGKPVTLSCSQTLNHNVMYWYQQKSSQAPKLLFHYYDKDFNNEADTPDNFQSRRPNTSFCFLDIRSPGLGDTAMYLCATSRDRGREKLFFGSGTQLSVL.

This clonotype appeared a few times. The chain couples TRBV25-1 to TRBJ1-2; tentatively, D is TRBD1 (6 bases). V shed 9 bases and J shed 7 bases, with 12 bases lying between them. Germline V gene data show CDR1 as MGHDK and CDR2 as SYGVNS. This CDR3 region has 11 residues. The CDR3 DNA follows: TGTGCCAGTCGGGGGGCGTCTGGCTACACCTTC. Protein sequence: CASRGASGYTF.